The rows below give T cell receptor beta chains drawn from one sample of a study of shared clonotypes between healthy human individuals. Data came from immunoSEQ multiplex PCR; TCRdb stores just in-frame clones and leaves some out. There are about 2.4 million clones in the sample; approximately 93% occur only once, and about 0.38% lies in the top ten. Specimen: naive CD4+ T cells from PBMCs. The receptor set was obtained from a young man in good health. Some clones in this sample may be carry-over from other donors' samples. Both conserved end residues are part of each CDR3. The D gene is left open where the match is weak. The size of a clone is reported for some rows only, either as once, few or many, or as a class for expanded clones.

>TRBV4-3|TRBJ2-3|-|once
CASSQGTISSTDTQYF
TGCGCCAGCAGCCAAGGGACAATCTCTAGCACAGATACGCAGTATTTT
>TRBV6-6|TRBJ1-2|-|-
CASSSQGHSGYTF
TGTGCCAGCAGTTCCCAGGGACACTCTGGCTACACCTTC
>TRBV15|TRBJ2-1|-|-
CATSRVVIRGPYNEQFF
TGTGCCACCAGCAGAGTGGTGATACGGGGACCTTACAATGAGCAGTTCTTC
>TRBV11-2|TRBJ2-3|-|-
CASSLGNVGTDTQYF
TGTGCCAGCAGCTTAGGGAATGTTGGCACAGATACGCAGTATTTT
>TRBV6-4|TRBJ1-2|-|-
CARLAGPTSYGYTF
TGTGCCAGACTGGCCGGGCCCACGTCCTATGGCTACACCTTC
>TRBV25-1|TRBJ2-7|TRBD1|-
CASSARTGGQYF
TGTGCCAGCAGCGCTCGGACAGGTGGGCAGTACTTC
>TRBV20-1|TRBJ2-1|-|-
CSVSQGREQFF
TGCAGTGTTTCCCAGGGTAGAGAGCAGTTCTTC
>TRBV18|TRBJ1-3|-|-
CASSPPARGNTIYF
TGTGCCAGCTCACCACCGGCTAGGGGAAACACCATATATTTT
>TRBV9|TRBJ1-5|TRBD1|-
CASSVLGQGRGHDQPQHF
TGTGCCAGCAGCGTCTTAGGACAGGGAAGGGGACACGATCAGCCCCAGCATTTT
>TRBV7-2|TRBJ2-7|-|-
CASSSRDLSYEQYF
TGTGCCAGCAGCTCCCGGGACCTATCCTACGAGCAGTACTTC
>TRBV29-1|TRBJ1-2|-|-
CSVALGFYGYTF
TGCAGCGTTGCTCTCGGATTTTATGGCTACACCTTC
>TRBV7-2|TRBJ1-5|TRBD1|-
CASSFTGGFSNQPQHF
TGTGCCAGCAGCTTCACAGGGGGGTTTAGCAATCAGCCCCAGCATTTT
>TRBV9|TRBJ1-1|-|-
CASSVQGMNTEAFF
TGTGCCAGCAGCGTACAAGGGATGAACACTGAAGCTTTCTTT
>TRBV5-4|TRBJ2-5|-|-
CASSRAPKQQETQYF
TGTGCCAGCTCACGGGCCCCGAAACAACAAGAGACCCAGTACTTC
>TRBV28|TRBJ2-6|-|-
CASSLHGRSGANVLTF
TGTGCCAGCAGTCTCCATGGGAGGAGTGGGGCCAACGTCCTGACTTTC
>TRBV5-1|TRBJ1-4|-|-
CASSLVTGDEKLFF
TGCGCCAGCAGCTTGGTGACCGGGGATGAAAAACTGTTTTTT
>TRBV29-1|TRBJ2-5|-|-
CSVMTGPAETQYF
TGCAGCGTAATGACAGGACCAGCAGAGACCCAGTACTTC
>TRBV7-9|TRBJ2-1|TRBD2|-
CASTPGGVAGAHDEQFF
TGTGCCAGCACCCCCGGTGGGGTAGCGGGAGCCCATGATGAGCAGTTCTTC
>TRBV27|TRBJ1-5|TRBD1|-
CASSRTGGNQPQHF
TGTGCCAGCTCACGGACAGGGGGGAATCAGCCCCAGCATTTT
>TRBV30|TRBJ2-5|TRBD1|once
CAWSLDRVQSQYF
TGTGCCTGGAGTTTGGACAGGGTTCAATCCCAGTACTTC
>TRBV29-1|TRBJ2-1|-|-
CSVEPDGQFF
TGCAGCGTTGAACCGGACGGGCAGTTCTTC
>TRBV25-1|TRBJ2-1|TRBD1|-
CASSDARTGYEQFF
TGTGCCAGCAGTGACGCCCGGACAGGGTATGAGCAGTTCTTC
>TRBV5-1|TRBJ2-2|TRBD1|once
CASSQRTGTYTGELFF
TGCGCCAGCAGCCAACGGACAGGGACCTACACCGGGGAGCTGTTTTTT
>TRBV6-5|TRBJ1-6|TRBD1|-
CASSYDRDVRNSPLHF
TGTGCCAGCAGTTATGACAGGGATGTCAGAAATTCACCCCTCCACTTT
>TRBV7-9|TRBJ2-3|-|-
CASSLNWGGVDTQYF
TGTGCCAGCAGCCTGAATTGGGGGGGCGTGGATACGCAGTATTTT
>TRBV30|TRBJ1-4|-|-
CAWSFRLTGEKLFF
TGTGCCTGGAGTTTCAGGCTAACGGGGGAAAAACTGTTTTTT
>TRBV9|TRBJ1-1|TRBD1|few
CASSPGQGEAFF
TGTGCCAGCAGCCCTGGACAGGGTGAAGCTTTCTTT
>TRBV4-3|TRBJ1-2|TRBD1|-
CASSREPTGGLYGYTF
TGCGCCAGCAGCCGGGAGCCGACAGGGGGGCTCTATGGCTACACCTTC
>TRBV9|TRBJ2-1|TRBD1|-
CASSVDRGHYNEQFF
TGTGCCAGCAGCGTGGACAGGGGGCACTACAATGAGCAGTTCTTC
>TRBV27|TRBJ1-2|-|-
CASRSQGYGYTF
TGTGCCAGCAGATCCCAAGGGTATGGCTACACCTTC
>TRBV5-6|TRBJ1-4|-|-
CASSWAGDEKLFF
TGTGCCAGCAGCTGGGCAGGGGATGAAAAACTGTTTTTT
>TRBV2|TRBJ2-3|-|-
CASSLLTITDTQYF
TGTGCCAGCAGCCTCTTAACCATCACAGATACGCAGTATTTT
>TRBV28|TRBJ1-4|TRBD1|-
CASRATGEKLFF
TGTGCCAGCAGAGCGACAGGGGAAAAACTGTTTTTT
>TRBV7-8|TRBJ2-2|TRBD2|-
CASSAHLRTSGSSGELFF
TGTGCCAGCAGCGCACACTTACGGACTAGCGGAAGTTCCGGGGAGCTGTTTTTT
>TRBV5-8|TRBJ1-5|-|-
CASSQGRGNQPQHF
TGTGCCAGCTCACAGGGTAGGGGCAATCAGCCCCAGCATTTT
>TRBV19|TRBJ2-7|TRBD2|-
CASSIRAGAYEQYF
TGTGCCAGTAGTATCCGGGCGGGAGCCTACGAGCAGTACTTC
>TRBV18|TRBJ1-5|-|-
CASSPLGPGSNQPQHF
TGTGCCAGCTCCCCCCTTGGGCCGGGAAGCAATCAGCCCCAGCATTTT
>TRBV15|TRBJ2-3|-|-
CATSRLRYGSDTQYF
TGTGCCACCAGCAGACTCCGGTATGGGTCAGATACGCAGTATTTT
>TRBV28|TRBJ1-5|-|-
CASGYSYNQGNQPQHF
TGTGCCAGCGGGTACAGCTACAATCAAGGTAATCAGCCCCAGCATTTT
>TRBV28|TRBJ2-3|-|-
CASSLPKGTDTQYF
TGTGCCAGCAGTTTGCCGAAGGGCACAGATACGCAGTATTTT
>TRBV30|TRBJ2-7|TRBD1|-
CAWSSDRGYEQYF
TGTGCCTGGAGTTCAGACAGGGGTTACGAGCAGTACTTC
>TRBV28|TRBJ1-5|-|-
CASSLYAQPQHF
TGTGCCAGCAGTTTATACGCTCAGCCCCAGCATTTT
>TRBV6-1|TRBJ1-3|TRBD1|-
CASSEWGRGFGNTIYF
TGTGCCAGCAGTGAATGGGGCAGGGGGTTTGGAAACACCATATATTTT
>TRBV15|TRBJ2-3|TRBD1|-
CATTGDRGLHTQYF
TGTGCCACCACAGGGGACAGGGGCCTACATACGCAGTATTTT
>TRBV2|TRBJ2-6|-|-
CATDKEGSGANVLTF
TGTGCCACCGACAAGGAGGGCTCTGGGGCCAACGTCCTGACTTTC
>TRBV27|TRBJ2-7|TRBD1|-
CASSFMGQVTYEQYF
TGTGCCAGCAGTTTCATGGGACAGGTAACCTACGAGCAGTACTTC
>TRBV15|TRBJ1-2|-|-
CATSKGLVGYTF
TGTGCCACCAGCAAGGGATTGGTCGGCTACACCTTC
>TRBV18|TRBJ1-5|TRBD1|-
CASSQLTGRTGAGQPQHF
TGTGCCAGCTCACAACTGACGGGCCGGACAGGGGCAGGTCAGCCCCAGCATTTT
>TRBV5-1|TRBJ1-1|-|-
CASSQDRTGNTEAFF
TGCGCCAGCAGCCAAGACAGGACCGGGAACACTGAAGCTTTCTTT
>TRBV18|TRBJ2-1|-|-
CASSPLAPGGGLINEQFF
TGTGCCAGCTCACCCCTCGCACCGGGGGGCGGATTGATCAATGAGCAGTTCTTC
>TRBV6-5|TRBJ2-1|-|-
CASSYHGREQFF
TGTGCCAGCAGTTACCACGGCCGGGAGCAGTTCTTC
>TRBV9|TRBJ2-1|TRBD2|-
CASSAVLAGGGNEQFF
TGTGCCAGCAGCGCCGTACTAGCGGGAGGGGGTAATGAGCAGTTCTTC
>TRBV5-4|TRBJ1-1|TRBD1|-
CASSPLRDRPNTEAFF
TGTGCCAGCAGCCCATTAAGGGACAGGCCGAACACTGAAGCTTTCTTT
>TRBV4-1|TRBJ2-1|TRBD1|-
CASSQVGQGGYNEQFF
TGCGCCAGCAGCCAGGTCGGACAGGGGGGATACAATGAGCAGTTCTTC